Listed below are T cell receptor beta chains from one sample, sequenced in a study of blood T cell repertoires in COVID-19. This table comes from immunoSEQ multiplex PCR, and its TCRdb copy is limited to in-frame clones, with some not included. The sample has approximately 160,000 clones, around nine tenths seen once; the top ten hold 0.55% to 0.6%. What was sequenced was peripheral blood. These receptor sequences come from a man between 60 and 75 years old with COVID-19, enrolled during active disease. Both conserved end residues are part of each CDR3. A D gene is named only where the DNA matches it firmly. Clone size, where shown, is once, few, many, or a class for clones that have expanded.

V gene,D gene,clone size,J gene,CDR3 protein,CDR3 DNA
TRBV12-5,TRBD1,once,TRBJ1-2,CASGPGTGKFSNYGYTF,TGTGCTAGTGGCCCCGGGACAGGGAAGTTTTCTAACTATGGCTACACCTTC
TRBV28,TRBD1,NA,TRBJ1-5,CASSRDSPSNQPQHF,TGTGCCAGCAGTAGGGACAGCCCTAGCAATCAGCCCCAGCATTTT
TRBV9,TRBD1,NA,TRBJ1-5,CASSGTGGGNQPQHF,TGTGCCAGCAGCGGGACAGGGGGCGGCAATCAGCCCCAGCATTTT
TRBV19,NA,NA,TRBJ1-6,CASSPRGSPLHF,TGTGCCAGTAGTCCTCGAGGGTCTCCCCTCCACTTT
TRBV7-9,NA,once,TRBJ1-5,CASSAGVDQPQHF,TGTGCCAGCAGCGCAGGGGTTGATCAGCCCCAGCATTTT
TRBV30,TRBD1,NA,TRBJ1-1,CASGQGSTEAFF,TGTGCCTCCGGACAGGGGAGCACTGAAGCTTTCTTT
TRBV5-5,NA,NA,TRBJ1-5,CASSLAVSSNQPQHF,TGTGCCAGCAGCTTGGCCGTGAGTAGCAATCAGCCCCAGCATTTT
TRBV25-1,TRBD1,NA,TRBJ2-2,CASSDHRGETGELFF,TGTGCCAGCAGTGATCACAGGGGAGAGACCGGGGAGCTGTTTTTT
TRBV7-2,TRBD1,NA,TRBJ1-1,CASSTGQGMNTEAFF,TGTGCCAGCAGCACGGGACAGGGGATGAACACTGAAGCTTTCTTT
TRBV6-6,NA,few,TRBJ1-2,CASSPGLSPGGYTF,TGTGCCAGCAGCCCTGGGCTTTCCCCAGGGGGCTACACCTTC
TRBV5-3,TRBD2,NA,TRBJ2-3,CARQGTSGRALLGGRADTQYF,TGTGCCAGACAGGGGACTAGCGGGAGGGCCCTTCTCGGAGGGCGCGCAGATACGCAGTATTTT
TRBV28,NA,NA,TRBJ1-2,CASIKGQGYGYTF,TGTGCCAGCATAAAGGGGCAGGGCTATGGCTACACCTTC
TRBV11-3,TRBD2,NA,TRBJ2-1,CASSSLGLATAAQFF,TGTGCCAGCAGCTCCCTGGGACTAGCGACAGCTGCGCAGTTCTTC
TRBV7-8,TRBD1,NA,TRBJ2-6,CASSLGGEAGQGYSGANVLTF,TGTGCCAGCAGCTTAGGGGGGGAGGCGGGACAGGGATACTCTGGGGCCAACGTCCTGACTTTC
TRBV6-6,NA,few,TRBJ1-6,CASSHTGFNSPLHF,TGTGCCAGCAGTCATACAGGGTTTAATTCACCCCTCCACTTT
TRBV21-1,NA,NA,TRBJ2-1,CASSKDRGQGVTFWGEQFF,TGTGCCAGCAGCAAAGACAGAGGACAGGGCGTAACTTTTTGGGGTGAGCAGTTCTTC
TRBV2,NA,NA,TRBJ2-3,CASSYGKADTQYF,TGTGCCAGCAGTTACGGGAAGGCAGATACGCAGTATTTT
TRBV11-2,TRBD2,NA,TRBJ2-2,CASSPQISGRTTGELFF,TGTGCCAGCAGCCCCCAAATCAGCGGGAGGACCACCGGGGAGCTGTTTTTT
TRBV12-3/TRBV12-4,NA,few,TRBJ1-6,CASSLRGALHF,TGTGCCAGCTCCCTACGCGGGGCCCTCCACTTT
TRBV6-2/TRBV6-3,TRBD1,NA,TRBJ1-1,CASSSQGAQNTEAFF,TGTGCCAGCAGTTCTCAGGGGGCTCAGAACACTGAAGCTTTCTTT
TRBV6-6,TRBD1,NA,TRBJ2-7,CASSYAGQGSYEQYF,TGTGCCAGCAGTTACGCAGGACAGGGATCCTACGAGCAGTACTTC
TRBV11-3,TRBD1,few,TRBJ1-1,CASSLDGRQGDTEAFF,TGTGCCAGCAGCTTAGATGGCAGGCAGGGGGACACTGAAGCTTTCTTT
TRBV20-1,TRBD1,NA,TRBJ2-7,CSASHPRTGLRVAYEQYF,TGCAGTGCTAGTCACCCCCGGACAGGGCTCAGGGTGGCCTACGAGCAGTACTTC
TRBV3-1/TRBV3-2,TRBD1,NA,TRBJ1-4,CASSQPGQENEKLFF,TGTGCCAGCAGCCAACCGGGACAGGAAAATGAAAAACTGTTTTTT
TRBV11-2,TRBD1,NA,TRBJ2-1,CASSRQGGSTSYNEQFF,TGTGCCAGCAGCCGACAGGGGGGGTCTACTTCATACAATGAGCAGTTCTTC
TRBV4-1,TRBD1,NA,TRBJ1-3,CASSQGSKGALGNTIYF,TGCGCCAGCAGCCAAGGTTCGAAGGGGGCGCTTGGAAACACCATATATTTT
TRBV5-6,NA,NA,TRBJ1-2,CASSPGFDYGYTF,TGTGCCAGCAGCCCAGGGTTCGACTATGGCTACACCTTC
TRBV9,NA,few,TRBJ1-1,CASSRQRNTEAFF,TGTGCCAGCAGTCGACAGAGGAACACTGAAGCTTTCTTT
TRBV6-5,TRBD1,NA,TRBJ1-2,CASSQQGYGYTF,TGTGCCAGCAGTCAACAGGGGTATGGCTACACCTTC
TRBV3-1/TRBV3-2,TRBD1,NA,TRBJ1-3,CASGFGQVSGNTIYF,TGTGCCAGCGGATTTGGACAGGTCTCTGGAAACACCATATATTTT
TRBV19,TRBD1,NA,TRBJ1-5,CASSILQGAMGRGQPQHF,TGTGCCAGTAGTATCTTACAGGGGGCGATGGGCAGAGGTCAGCCCCAGCATTTT
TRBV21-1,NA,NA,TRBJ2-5,CASSKGGSGRPLYQETQYF,TGTGCCAGCAGCAAAGGGGGTAGCGGGAGGCCTTTGTACCAAGAGACCCAGTACTTC
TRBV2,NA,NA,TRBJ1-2,CASSDNGQGSLGYTF,TGTGCCAGCAGTGATAATGGTCAGGGATCCCTTGGCTACACCTTC
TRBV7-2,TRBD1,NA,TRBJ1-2,CASSSGTGSYGYTF,TGTGCCAGCAGCTCTGGGACAGGGTCGTATGGCTACACCTTC
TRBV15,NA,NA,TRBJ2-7,CATSRERKSYEQYF,TGTGCCACCAGCAGAGAGAGGAAGTCCTACGAGCAGTACTTC
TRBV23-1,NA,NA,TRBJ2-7,CASSLDLRRAAPETYEQYF,TGCGCCAGCAGCCTGGACCTAAGGCGGGCAGCCCCAGAGACCTACGAGCAGTACTTC
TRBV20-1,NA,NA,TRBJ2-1,CSAKQAIEQFF,TGCAGTGCTAAACAGGCGATAGAGCAGTTCTTC
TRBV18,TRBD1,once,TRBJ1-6,CASSGLRGDSPLHF,TGTGCCAGCTCAGGTCTCAGGGGGGATTCACCCCTCCACTTT
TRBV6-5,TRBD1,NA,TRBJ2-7,CASSYYLGQSYEQYF,TGTGCCAGCAGTTATTACCTGGGACAGAGCTACGAGCAGTACTTC
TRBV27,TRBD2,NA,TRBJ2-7,CASSLGLAGGYEQYF,TGTGCCAGCAGTTTGGGACTAGCGGGAGGTTACGAGCAGTACTTC
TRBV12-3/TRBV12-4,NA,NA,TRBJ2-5,CASNDRTQETQYF,TGTGCCAGCAACGACAGGACCCAAGAGACCCAGTACTTC
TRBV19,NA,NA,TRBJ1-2,CASNPYSPGPASGGYTF,TGTGCCAGTAACCCTTATTCTCCGGGACCCGCGAGCGGGGGCTACACCTTC
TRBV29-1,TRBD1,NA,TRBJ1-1,CSVIVADRAMNTEAFF,TGCAGCGTGATCGTTGCCGACAGGGCGATGAACACTGAAGCTTTCTTT
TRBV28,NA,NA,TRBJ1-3,CASRTPPGGNTIYF,TGTGCCAGCAGAACCCCTCCAGGTGGAAACACCATATATTTT
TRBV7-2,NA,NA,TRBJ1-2,CASSRPPEPYGYTF,TGTGCCAGCAGCCGCCCGCCAGAACCATATGGCTACACCTTC
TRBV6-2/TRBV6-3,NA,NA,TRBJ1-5,CASSQGQLSQPQHF,TGTGCCAGCAGCCAAGGACAGTTGAGTCAGCCCCAGCATTTT
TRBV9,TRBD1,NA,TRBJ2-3,CASSVGPSTGAQRTQYF,TGTGCCAGCAGCGTAGGCCCCTCGACAGGGGCCCAACGCACGCAGTATTTT
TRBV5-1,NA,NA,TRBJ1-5,CASSLVSGIDQPQHF,TGCGCCAGCAGCTTGGTTTCAGGGATTGATCAGCCCCAGCATTTT
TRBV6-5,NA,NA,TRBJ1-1,CASRPILTSEAFF,TGTGCCAGCAGACCCATCCTTACATCTGAAGCTTTCTTT
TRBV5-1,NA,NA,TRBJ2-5,CASSLDSGTQETQYF,TGCGCCAGCAGCTTGGATAGCGGAACTCAAGAGACCCAGTACTTC
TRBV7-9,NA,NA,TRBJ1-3,CASSSRGYNSGNTIYF,TGTGCCAGCAGCTCCCGGGGGTACAACTCTGGAAACACCATATATTTT
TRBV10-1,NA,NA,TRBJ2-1,CASNLMSTPEIGGQFF,TGCGCCAGCAATCTTATGTCCACCCCTGAAATCGGTGGGCAGTTCTTC
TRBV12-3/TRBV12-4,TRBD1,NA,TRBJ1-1,CASKGQANTEAFF,TGTGCCAGCAAGGGACAGGCGAACACTGAAGCTTTCTTT